One sample yielded the 17 T cell receptor beta chains listed below, sequenced in a study of T cell repertoires in cytomegalovirus infection. TCRdb independently ran MiXCR on the reads; one entry per CDR3 protein. This table has approximately 500,000 distinct CDR3 sequences, more than 15% appearing once. Specimen: CD8+ T cells from PBMCs. Every receptor here comes from a human donor in good health (CMV status not recorded). Some clones in this sample may be carry-over from other donors' samples.

V is TRBV28 and J is TRBJ2-2; the D is unclear. V lost 7 bases and J 8 bases, leaving 14 bases between the germline ends. In germline, CDR1 is MDHEN, CDR2 SYDVKM. The CDR3 totals 13 residues. In nucleotides, the CDR3 is TGTGCCAGCACCAATTTCATGGAAGGGGAGCTGTTTTTT. Protein product: CASTNFMEGELFF.

Turning to this clonotype: This could be a read error, since a much larger clone is one nucleotide away. The chain employs TRBV12-3 or TRBV12-4 and TRBJ1-4, with D perhaps matching TRBD1 (5 bases). V lost 5 bases and J 7 bases, leaving 14 bases between the germline ends. This CDR3 spans 14 amino acids. In nucleotides, the CDR3 is TGTGCCAGCAGTCTCCGGCCAGGGTCTGAAAAACTGTTTTTT. It encodes CASSLRPGSEKLFF.

This clonotype appeared a few times. This rearrangement joins TRBV7-9 to TRBJ2-7; 7 bases match TRBD1. J gave up 6 bases and V 3 bases, and 5 bases lay outside the gene matches. The CDR3 has 13 residues. Germline lookup yields CDR1 SEHNR and CDR2 FQNEAQ (reference sequence). CDR3 bases: TGTGCCAGCAGCTTCGACAGGGCCCGCGAGCAGTACTTC. It codes for CASSFDRAREQYF.

This clonotype was recorded a few times. This sequence joins TRBV18 and TRBJ1-2; D gene unclear. V was pared by 1 base and J by 4 bases, with 10 bases between. The V gene's germline CDR1 is KGHSH and CDR2 LQKENI. The length of the CDR3 is 14 residues. The CDR3 DNA reads TGTGCCAGCTCACCACTGTCAGCCTTCTATGGCTACACCTTC. This translates into CASSPLSAFYGYTF.

Of note for this clonotype: It may be a read error: a sequence one base away is much more abundant. The CDR3 ends on some other residue instead of the conserved phenylalanine or tryptophan, so this is likely a read error. This rearrangement joins TRBV11-2 to TRBJ2-1, with 8 bases fitting TRBD2. The CDR3 length is 14 residues. CDR1 is SGHAT and CDR2 is FQNNGV in the germline V gene. The J segment lost 7 bases and the V segment lost 3 bases, leaving 5 bases of the junction unmatched. The DNA for the CDR3 is TGTGCCAGCAGCTTGCGGGCTAGCGGGAATGAGCAGTTCATC. It is translated as CASSLRASGNEQFI.

The chain joins TRBV6-1 to TRBJ1-1; a possible D gene is TRBD1 (6 bases). Trimming pared 5 bases from V and 1 base from J, leaving 17 bases between. Germline loops: CDR1 MNHNS, CDR2 SASEGT. This CDR3 is 16 amino acids long. The DNA for the CDR3 is TGTGCCAGCAGTATTCGACAGGCGCTACCGAACACTGAAGCTTTCTTT. This gives the protein CASSIRQALPNTEAFF.

This chain links TRBV7-9 with TRBJ1-4, with D hard to call. CDR3 length equals 15 residues. Trimming pared 5 bases from V and 3 bases from J, leaving 13 bases between. Germline values: CDR1 SEHNR, CDR2 FQNEAQ (reference sequence). CDR3 DNA sequence: TGTGCCAGCAGCCTCTCAGAGGCGTCTAATGAAAAACTGTTTTTT. This sequence encodes CASSLSEASNEKLFF.

The chain joins TRBV5-1 to TRBJ1-1; possibly TRBD1 for D (5 bases). The ends were cut back, 0 bases at V and 3 bases at J, with 9 bases in the middle. Germline CDR1 and CDR2: SGHRS and YFSETQ. CDR3 length: 14 amino acids. The CDR3 DNA sequence: TGCGCCAGCAGCTTGGCCGCAGGGTACACTGAAGCTTTCTTT. It codes for CASSLAAGYTEAFF.

The chain has TRBV15 and TRBJ2-2, with TRBD1 as a possible D gene (5 bases). Germline CDR1 and CDR2: LNHNV and YYDKDF (reference sequence). The germline V and J ends were trimmed by 1 base and 7 bases, with 10 bases remaining between them. CDR3 length equals 14 residues. CDR3 DNA sequence: TGTGCCACCAGCAGAGTGAAAGGACACGGGGAGCTGTTTTTT. This gives the protein CATSRVKGHGELFF.

V and J are TRBV9 and TRBJ2-2; 7 bases are a match to TRBD2. The CDR3 spans 17 residues. After removal of 2 bases from V and 0 bases from J, the junction contained 7 bases not matched to a gene. In germline, CDR1 is SGDLS, CDR2 YYNGEE. The CDR3 nucleotides read TGTGCCAGCAGCGTCGAGATAGCGGGCCCGAACACCGGGGAGCTGTTTTTT. Translated, it gives CASSVEIAGPNTGELFF.

This clonotype has ten or more counts. The gene calls are TRBV28 and TRBJ2-1; tentatively, D is TRBD2 (5 bases). Trimming left V 10 bases short and J 0 bases short, with 10 bases between. The CDR3 sequence is 13 residues long. Germline V CDR1 and CDR2: MDHEN, SYDVKM. CDR3 coding DNA: TGTGCCACCTCGGGGTTCTCCTACAATGAGCAGTTCTTC. Its translation: CATSGFSYNEQFF.

V and J are TRBV29-1 and TRBJ1-2; TRBD1 matches at 7 bases. V shed 5 bases and J 2 bases; nucleotides not matched to a gene: 5. The germline V gene encodes CDR1 SQVTM and CDR2 ANQGSEA. CDR3 length: 13 residues. The CDR3 DNA follows: TGCAGCGTTCCGACAGGGAACAACTATGGCTACACCTTC. Translating it yields CSVPTGNNYGYTF. Full variable domain (missing parts from reference TRBV29-1 and TRBJ1-2): SAVISQKPSRDICQRGTSLTIQCQVDSQVTMMFWYRQQPGQSLTLIATANQGSEATYESGFVIDKFPISRPNLTFSTLTVSNMSPEDSSIYLCSVPTGNNYGYTFGSGTRLTVV.

The J gene is TRBJ2-3, the V gene TRBV25-1, with 11 positions matching TRBD2. The trim removed 2 bases at V and 2 bases at J, leaving 6 bases unmatched. This CDR3 comprises 17 residues. Germline V gene data show CDR1 as MGHDK and CDR2 as SYGVNS. DNA of the CDR3: TGTGCCAGCAGTGAAGGGACTAGCGGTCCTCACACAGATACGCAGTATTTT. Amino acids: CASSEGTSGPHTDTQYF.

This clonotype was picked up many times. The chain has TRBV6-1 and TRBJ2-3; no clear D gene. The CDR3 covers 14 residues. The V gene lost 4 bases and the J gene lost 4 bases, with 12 bases spanning the gap. CDR1 MNHNS and CDR2 SASEGT come from the germline V gene. The CDR3 DNA is TGTGCCAGCAGTGTATTTCCCCTTGCAGATACGCAGTATTTT. Translating gives CASSVFPLADTQYF.

This clonotype showed up many times. The rearrangement joins TRBV6-1 to TRBJ2-2; possibly TRBD1 for D (6 bases). Per the germline V gene, CDR1 is MNHNS and CDR2 is SASEGT. The CDR3 extends over 14 amino acids. Trimming cost V 6 bases and J 3 bases, with 11 bases left between them. CDR3 DNA sequence: TGTGCCAGCAGGCCCGGACAGTACACCGGGGAGCTGTTTTTT. It is translated as CASRPGQYTGELFF.

This clonotype occurred many times. The genes are TRBV7-3 and TRBJ1-1; D is ambiguous. Germline-derived CDR1 and CDR2 are SGHTA and FQGTGA. The CDR3 has 16 residues. V lost 1 base and J 0 bases, leaving 12 bases between the germline ends. DNA for the CDR3: TGTGCCAGCAGCTTAATTAGGCAGACCTTGAACACTGAAGCTTTCTTT. This codes for CASSLIRQTLNTEAFF.

The chain has TRBV5-1 and TRBJ1-1; D not resolved. This CDR3 has 12 amino acids. The germline V gene encodes CDR1 SGHRS and CDR2 YFSETQ. V was trimmed by 0 bases and J by 11 bases, leaving 11 bases between them. The CDR3 here is CASSLDSRLAFF. Here the CDR3 DNA reads TGCGCCAGCAGCTTGGACAGTCGGTTGGCTTTCTTT.